This T cell receptor (beta chain) was obtained from a study of cytomegalovirus exposure and HLA in healthy donors. Study as a whole: An early release of data contained about 85 million unique TCRs, which came from HLA-typed donors.

On this clone: Its antigen is unknown.

It was with 60 Vbeta and 13 Jbeta primers that the PCR ran. The assay was immunoSEQ multiplex PCR, and TCRdb's table has in-frame clones only and misses some. The table includes 95,000 to 100,000 clones, roughly 70% detected once. The V gene's germline CDR1 is LGHNA and CDR2 YNFKEQ. Trimming at V came to 2 bases and at J to 2 bases, leaving 5 bases not matched to a gene. There are 16 residues in the CDR3. Study results and limitations: An analysis done earlier found most TCR beta V segments productive about 87% or about 30% of the time. Prediction of most subjects' HLA-A and HLA-B alleles by TCR beta sequences was reportedly accurate.

This sequence originates from a man over 45 in good health and CMV-seronegative. Sequenced sample: PBMCs. V is TRBV4-2 and J is TRBJ2-2; 7 bases line up with TRBD2. CDR3 sequence (DNA): TGTGCCAGCAGCCAAACATTAGCGGGTAACACCGGGGAGCTGTTTTTT. It yields the protein CASSQTLAGNTGELFF.